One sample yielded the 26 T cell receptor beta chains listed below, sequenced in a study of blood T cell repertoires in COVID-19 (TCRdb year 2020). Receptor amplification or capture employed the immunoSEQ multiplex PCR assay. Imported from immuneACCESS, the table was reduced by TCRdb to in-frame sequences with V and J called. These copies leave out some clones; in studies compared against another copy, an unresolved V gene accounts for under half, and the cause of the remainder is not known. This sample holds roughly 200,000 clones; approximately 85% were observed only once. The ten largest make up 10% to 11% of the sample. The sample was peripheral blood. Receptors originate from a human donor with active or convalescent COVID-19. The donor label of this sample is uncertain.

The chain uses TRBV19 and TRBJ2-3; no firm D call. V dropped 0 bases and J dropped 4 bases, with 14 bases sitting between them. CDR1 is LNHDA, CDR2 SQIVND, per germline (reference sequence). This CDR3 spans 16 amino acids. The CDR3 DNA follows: TGTGCCAGTAGTATAGAAATTTCGAACACCCCAGATACGCAGTATTTT. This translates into CASSIEISNTPDTQYF.

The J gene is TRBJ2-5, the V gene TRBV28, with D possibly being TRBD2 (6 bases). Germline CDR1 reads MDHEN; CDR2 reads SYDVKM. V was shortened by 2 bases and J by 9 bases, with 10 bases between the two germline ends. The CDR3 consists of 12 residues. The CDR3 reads CASSLLGEAQYF. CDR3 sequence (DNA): TGTGCCAGCAGTTTACTGGGGGAGGCCCAGTACTTC. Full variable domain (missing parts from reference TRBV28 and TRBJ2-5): DVKVTQSSRYLVKRTGEKVFLECVQDMDHENMFWYRQDPGLGLRLIYFSYDVKMKEKGDIPEGYSVSREKKERFSLILESASTNQTSMYLCASSLLGEAQYFGPGTRLLVL.

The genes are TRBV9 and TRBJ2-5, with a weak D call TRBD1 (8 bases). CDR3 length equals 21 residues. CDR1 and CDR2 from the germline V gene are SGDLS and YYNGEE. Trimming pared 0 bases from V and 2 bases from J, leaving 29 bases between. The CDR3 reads CASSVGPGGVSGRGQQETQYF. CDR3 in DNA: TGTGCCAGCAGCGTAGGCCCGGGGGGCGTCTCAGGCAGGGGGCAGCAAGAGACCCAGTACTTC.

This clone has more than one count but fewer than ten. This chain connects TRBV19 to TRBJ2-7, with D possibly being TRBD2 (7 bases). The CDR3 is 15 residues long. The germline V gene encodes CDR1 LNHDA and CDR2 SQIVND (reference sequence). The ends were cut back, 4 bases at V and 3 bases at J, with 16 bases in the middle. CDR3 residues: CASSTGAGANYEQYF. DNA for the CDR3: TGTGCCAGTAGTACGGGGGCGGGGGCCAACTACGAGCAGTACTTC.

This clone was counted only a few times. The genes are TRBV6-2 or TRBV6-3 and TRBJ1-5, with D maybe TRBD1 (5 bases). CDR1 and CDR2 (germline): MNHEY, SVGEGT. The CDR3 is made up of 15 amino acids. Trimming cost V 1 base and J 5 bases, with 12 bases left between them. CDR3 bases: TGTGCCAGCAGTTACTTGCCAGGGTTAGATCAGCCCCAGCATTTT. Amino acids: CASSYLPGLDQPQHF.

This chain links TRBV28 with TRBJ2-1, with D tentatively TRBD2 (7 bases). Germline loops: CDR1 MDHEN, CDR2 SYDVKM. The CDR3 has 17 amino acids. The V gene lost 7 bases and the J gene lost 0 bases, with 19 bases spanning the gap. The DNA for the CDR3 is TGTGCCAGCAACCCGGGGTGGGGGGGCAGCTCCTACAATGAGCAGTTCTTC. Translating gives CASNPGWGGSSYNEQFF. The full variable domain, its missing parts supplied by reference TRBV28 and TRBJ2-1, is DVKVTQSSRYLVKRTGEKVFLECVQDMDHENMFWYRQDPGLGLRLIYFSYDVKMKEKGDIPEGYSVSREKKERFSLILESASTNQTSMYLCASNPGWGGSSYNEQFFGPGTRLTVL.

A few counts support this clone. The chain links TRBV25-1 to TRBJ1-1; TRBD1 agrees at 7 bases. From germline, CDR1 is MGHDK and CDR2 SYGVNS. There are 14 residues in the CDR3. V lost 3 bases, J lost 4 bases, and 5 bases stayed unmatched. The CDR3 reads CASSDLGGGTEAFF. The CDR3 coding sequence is TGTGCCAGCAGTGATTTAGGGGGCGGCACTGAAGCTTTCTTT. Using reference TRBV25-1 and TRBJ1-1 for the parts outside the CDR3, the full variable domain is EADIYQTPRYLVIGTGKKITLECSQTMGHDKMYWYQQDPGMELHLIHYSYGVNSTEKGDLSSESTVSRIRTEHFPLTLESARPSHTSQYLCASSDLGGGTEAFFGQGTRLTVV.

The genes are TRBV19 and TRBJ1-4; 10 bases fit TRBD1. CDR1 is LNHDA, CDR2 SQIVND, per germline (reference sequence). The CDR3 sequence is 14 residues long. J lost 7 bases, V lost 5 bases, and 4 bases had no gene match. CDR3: CASSPDRGSEKLFF. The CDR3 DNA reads TGTGCCAGTAGTCCGGACAGGGGGAGTGAAAAACTGTTTTTT.

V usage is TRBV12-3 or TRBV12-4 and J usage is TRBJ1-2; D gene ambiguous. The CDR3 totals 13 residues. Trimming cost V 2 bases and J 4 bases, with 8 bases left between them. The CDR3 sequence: CASSLKGGYGYTF. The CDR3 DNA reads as TGTGCCAGCAGTTTAAAGGGAGGCTATGGCTACACCTTC.

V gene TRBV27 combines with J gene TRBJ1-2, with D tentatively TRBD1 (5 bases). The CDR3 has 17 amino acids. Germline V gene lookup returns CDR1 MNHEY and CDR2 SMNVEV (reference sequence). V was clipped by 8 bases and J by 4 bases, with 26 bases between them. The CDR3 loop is CASATLVGEGGGYGYTF. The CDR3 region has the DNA TGTGCCAGCGCAACTCTAGTGGGCGAGGGCGGGGGCTATGGCTACACCTTC.

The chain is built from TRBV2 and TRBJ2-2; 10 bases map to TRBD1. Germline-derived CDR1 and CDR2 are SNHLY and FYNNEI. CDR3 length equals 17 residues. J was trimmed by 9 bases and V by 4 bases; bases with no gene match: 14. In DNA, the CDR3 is TGTGCCAGCAGTGTTTCCGACAGGGGGCCTTCCCTTTGGGAGCTGTTTTTT. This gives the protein CASSVSDRGPSLWELFF.

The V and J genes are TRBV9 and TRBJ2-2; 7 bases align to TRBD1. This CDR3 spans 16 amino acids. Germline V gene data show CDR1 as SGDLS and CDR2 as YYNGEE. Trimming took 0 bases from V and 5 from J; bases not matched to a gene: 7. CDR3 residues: CASSVDAGGRTGELFF. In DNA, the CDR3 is TGTGCCAGCAGCGTAGATGCAGGGGGAAGGACCGGGGAGCTGTTTTTT. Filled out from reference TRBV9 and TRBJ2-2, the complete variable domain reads DSGVTQTPKHLITATGQRVTLRCSPRSGDLSVYWYQQSLDQGLQFLIQYYNGEERAKGNILERFSAQQFPDLHSELNLSSLELGDSALYFCASSVDAGGRTGELFFGEGSRLTVL.

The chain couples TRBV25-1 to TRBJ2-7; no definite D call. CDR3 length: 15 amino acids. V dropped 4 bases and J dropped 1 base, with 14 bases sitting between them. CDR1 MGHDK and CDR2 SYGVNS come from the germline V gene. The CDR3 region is CASSAPLSPSYEQYF. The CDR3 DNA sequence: TGTGCCAGCAGTGCCCCTCTAAGCCCATCCTACGAGCAGTACTTC.

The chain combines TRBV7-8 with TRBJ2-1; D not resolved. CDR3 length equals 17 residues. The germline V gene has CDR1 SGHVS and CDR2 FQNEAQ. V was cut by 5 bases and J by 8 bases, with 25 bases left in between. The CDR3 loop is CASSRRLVGSPWDEQFF. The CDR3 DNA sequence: TGTGCCAGCAGCAGACGACTCGTCGGGTCCCCTTGGGATGAGCAGTTCTTC. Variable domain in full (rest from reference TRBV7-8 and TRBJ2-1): GAGVSQSPRYKVAKRGQDVALRCDPISGHVSLFWYQQALGQGPEFLTYFQNEAQLDKSGLPSDRFFAERPEGSVSTLKIQRTQQEDSAVYLCASSRRLVGSPWDEQFFGPGTRLTVL.

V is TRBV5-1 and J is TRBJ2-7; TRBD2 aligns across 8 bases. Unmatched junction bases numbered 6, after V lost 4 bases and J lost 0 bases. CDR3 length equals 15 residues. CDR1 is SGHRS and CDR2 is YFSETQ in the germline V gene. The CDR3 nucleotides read TGCGCCAGCAGCCCCGACGGACTAGCCTCCTACGAGCAGTACTTC. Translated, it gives CASSPDGLASYEQYF.

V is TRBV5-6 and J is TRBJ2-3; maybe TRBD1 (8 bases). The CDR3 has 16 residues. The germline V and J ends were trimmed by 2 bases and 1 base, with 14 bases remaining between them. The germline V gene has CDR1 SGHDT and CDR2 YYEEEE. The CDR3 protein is CASSLRAGQGTDTQYF. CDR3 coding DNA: TGTGCCAGCAGCTTACGAGCGGGACAGGGCACAGATACGCAGTATTTT. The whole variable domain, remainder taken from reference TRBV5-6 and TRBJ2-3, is DAGVTQSPTHLIKTRGQQVTLRCSPKSGHDTVSWYQQALGQGPQFIFQYYEEEERQRGNFPDRFSGHQFPNYSSELNVNALLLGDSALYLCASSLRAGQGTDTQYFGPGTRLTVL.

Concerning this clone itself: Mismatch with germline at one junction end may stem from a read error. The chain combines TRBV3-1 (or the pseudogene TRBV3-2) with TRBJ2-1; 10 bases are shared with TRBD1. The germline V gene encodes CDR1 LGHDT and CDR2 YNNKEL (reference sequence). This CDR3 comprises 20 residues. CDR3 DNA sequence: TGTGCCAGCAGCCTTTTCTCCCCCACCCCGGGACAGGGGTCCTACAATGGGCAGTTCTTC. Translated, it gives CASSLFSPTPGQGSYNGQFF.

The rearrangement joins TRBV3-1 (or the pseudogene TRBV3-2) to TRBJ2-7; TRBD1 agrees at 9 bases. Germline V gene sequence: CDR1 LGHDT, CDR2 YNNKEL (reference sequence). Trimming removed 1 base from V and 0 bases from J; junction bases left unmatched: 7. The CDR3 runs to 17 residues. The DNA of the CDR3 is TGTGCCAGCAGCCAAGTGGAGACAGGGGGACACTCCTACGAGCAGTACTTC. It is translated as CASSQVETGGHSYEQYF.

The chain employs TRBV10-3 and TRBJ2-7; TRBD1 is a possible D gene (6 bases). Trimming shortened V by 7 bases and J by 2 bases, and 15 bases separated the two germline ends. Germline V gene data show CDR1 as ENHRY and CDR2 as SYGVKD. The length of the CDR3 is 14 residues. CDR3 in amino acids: CAINPRDTPYEQYF. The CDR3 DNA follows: TGTGCCATCAATCCCCGGGACACCCCCTACGAGCAGTACTTC.

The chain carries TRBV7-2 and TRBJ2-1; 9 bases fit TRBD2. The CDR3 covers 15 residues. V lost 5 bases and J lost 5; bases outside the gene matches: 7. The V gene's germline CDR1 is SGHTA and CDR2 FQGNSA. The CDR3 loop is CASSLVAGGNNEQFF. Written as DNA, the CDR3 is TGTGCCAGCAGCCTAGTCGCGGGGGGGAACAATGAGCAGTTCTTC.

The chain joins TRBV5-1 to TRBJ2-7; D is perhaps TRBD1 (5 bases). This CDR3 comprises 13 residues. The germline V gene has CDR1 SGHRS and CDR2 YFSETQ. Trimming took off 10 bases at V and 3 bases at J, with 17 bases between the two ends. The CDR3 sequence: CAPFGQGSYEQYF. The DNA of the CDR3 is TGCGCCCCCTTCGGGCAGGGAAGCTACGAGCAGTACTTC.

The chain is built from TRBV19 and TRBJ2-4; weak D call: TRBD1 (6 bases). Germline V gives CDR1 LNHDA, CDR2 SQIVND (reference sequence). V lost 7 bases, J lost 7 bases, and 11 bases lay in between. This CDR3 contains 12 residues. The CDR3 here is CASMQGRNIQYF. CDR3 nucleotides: TGTGCCAGTATGCAGGGGCGTAACATTCAGTACTTC.

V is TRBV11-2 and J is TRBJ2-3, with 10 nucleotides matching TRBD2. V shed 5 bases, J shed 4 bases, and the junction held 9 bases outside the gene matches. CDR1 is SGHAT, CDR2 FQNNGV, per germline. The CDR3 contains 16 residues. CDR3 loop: CASSPHSGTSADTQYF. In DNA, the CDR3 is TGTGCCAGCAGCCCCCACTCCGGGACTAGCGCAGATACGCAGTATTTT.

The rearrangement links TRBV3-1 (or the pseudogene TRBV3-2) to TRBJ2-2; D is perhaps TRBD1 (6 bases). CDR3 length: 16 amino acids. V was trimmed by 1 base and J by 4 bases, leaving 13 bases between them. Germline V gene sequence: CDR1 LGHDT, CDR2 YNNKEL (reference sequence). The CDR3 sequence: CASSQGGRASTGELFF. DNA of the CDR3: TGTGCCAGCAGCCAAGGGGGGCGGGCGAGCACCGGGGAGCTGTTTTTT.

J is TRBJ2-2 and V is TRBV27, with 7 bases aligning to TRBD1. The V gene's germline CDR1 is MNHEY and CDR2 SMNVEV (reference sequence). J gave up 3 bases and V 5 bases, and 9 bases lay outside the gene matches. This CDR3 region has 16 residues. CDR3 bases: TGTGCCAGCAGTGTACCGACAGGGATCCACACCGGGGAGCTGTTTTTT. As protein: CASSVPTGIHTGELFF.

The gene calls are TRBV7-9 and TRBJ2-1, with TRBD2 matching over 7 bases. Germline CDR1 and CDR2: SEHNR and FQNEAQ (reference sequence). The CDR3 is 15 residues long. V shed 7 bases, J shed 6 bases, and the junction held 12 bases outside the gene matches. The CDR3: CASTTGSGNSNEQFF. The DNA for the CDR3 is TGTGCCAGCACCACGGGGAGCGGGAATAGCAATGAGCAGTTCTTC.